These 3 T cell receptor beta chains originate from one sample sequenced in a study of T cell responses to AZD1222 COVID-19 vaccine. Produced via immunoSEQ multiplex PCR; TCRdb's table is partial and in-frame only. Of about 85,000 clones in the sample, around 88% were seen once. The sample here was peripheral blood, taken on day 0 of MenACWY control vaccination. All receptors derive from an adult in good health.

The gene calls are TRBV28 and TRBJ2-5; tentatively, D is TRBD2 (5 bases). Per germline, CDR1 MDHEN and CDR2 SYDVKM. The CDR3 spans 14 residues. The V end lost 2 bases, the J end lost 1 base, and 8 bases lay between the germline ends. The CDR3 sequence: CASSLTGIQETQYF. The CDR3 nucleotides are TGTGCCAGCAGTTTAACCGGGATCCAAGAGACCCAGTACTTC.

The chain carries TRBV7-9 and TRBJ1-6; 9 bases line up with TRBD1. The germline gives CDR1 SEHNR, CDR2 FQNEAQ (reference sequence). V shed 6 bases, J shed 2 bases, and the junction held 8 bases outside the gene matches. This CDR3 is 17 amino acids long. The CDR3 protein is CASSPTGGFPYNSPLHF. Written as DNA, the CDR3 is TGTGCCAGCAGTCCCACAGGGGGCTTTCCCTATAATTCACCCCTCCACTTT.

The chain recombines TRBV5-1 with TRBJ1-2; 7 nucleotides line up with TRBD1. The CDR3 has 14 amino acids. Germline V gene lookup returns CDR1 SGHRS and CDR2 YFSETQ. V lost 0 bases to trimming and J lost 7 bases; unmatched junction nucleotides: 6. Here the CDR3 DNA reads TGCGCCAGCAGCTTGGGACAGGGAGAGCGTGGCTACACCTTC. It is translated as CASSLGQGERGYTF.